The present TCR beta chain was sequenced within a study of spatial heterogeneity in lung cancer. The CDR3 length is 14 residues. The V gene lost 5 bases and the J gene lost 3 bases, with 13 bases spanning the gap. CDR1 MNHEY and CDR2 SMNVEV come from the germline V gene (reference sequence). Findings and limits, study-wide: Blood showed ubiquitous tumor TCRs more often at resection than at routine follow-up.

TCR cDNA molecules each carried a unique molecular identifier. TCRdb redid the calling of the 5' RACE reads with MiXCR, one entry per CDR3 protein. The table lists about 92,000 distinct CDR3 sequences, approximately 12% of them singletons. There are many counts of this clonotype. Its antigen is not identified. The sample's time point: sample taken at primary tumor resection. Samples were donated by 72 untreated early-stage non-small cell lung cancer patients. The clonotype comes from a male donor with early-stage non-small cell lung cancer. The starting material was PBMCs, obtained at surgery. This rearrangement joins TRBV27 to TRBJ1-2; D perhaps matches TRBD1 (5 bases). The CDR3 here is CASSARQGYYGYTF. Here the CDR3 DNA reads TGTGCCAGCAGTGCTCGGCAGGGCTACTATGGCTACACCTTC.